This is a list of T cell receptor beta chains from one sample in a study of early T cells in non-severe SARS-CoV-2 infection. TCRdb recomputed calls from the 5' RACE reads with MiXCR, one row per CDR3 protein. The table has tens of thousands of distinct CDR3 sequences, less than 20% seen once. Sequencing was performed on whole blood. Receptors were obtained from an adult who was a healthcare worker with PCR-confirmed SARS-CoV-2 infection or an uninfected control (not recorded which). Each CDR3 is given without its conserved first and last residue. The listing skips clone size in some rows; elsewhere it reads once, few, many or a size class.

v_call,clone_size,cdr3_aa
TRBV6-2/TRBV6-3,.,ASSYPSGAAQNTGELF
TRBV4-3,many,ASSQQGIAGANVLT
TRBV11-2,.,ASSILAGVTYEQY
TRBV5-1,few,ASSLISTTLYNEQF
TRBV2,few,ASRSATSGSTDTQY
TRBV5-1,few,ASSLNIANYGYT
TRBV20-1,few,SARGATEAF
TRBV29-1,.,SVLAKNIQY
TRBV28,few,ASRPTRTGGVEQF
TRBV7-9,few,ASSPDRQPQH
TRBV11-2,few,ASSSTWEGAQY
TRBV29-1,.,SVATGGTEAF
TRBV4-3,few,ASSQDRLAGGPSTDTQY
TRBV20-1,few,SARDMTLYGYT
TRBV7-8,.,ASSPFTRGLIDTQY
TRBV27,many,ASSWLAVTSTDTQY
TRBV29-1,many,SVAPSGGPQETQY
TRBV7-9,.,ASSSPGTVYGYT
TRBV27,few,ASSPFLDTEAF
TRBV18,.,ASSLGSDRNTIY
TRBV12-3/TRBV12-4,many,ASRPGQGLLGDTQY
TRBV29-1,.,SVVDGGRTQY
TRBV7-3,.,ASSRSRNTEAF